The entry below describes one TCR beta chain. Its target antigen remains unknown. No much larger clonotype is one base removed from it; base qualities were not supplied. Based on the germline V gene (reference sequence), the CDR1 and CDR2 sequences are SGHNT and YYREEE. Clipping removes 3 bases from V and 7 bases from J, with 6 as the unmatched junction base count. The CDR3 sequence holds 15 residues, the cysteine and phenylalanine included. Of the read, only the CDR3 DNA is kept; its 45 bases are in frame from base 1. Per the publication, the treatment or condition label means: high-dose cyclophosphamide on days +3 and +4 as single-agent GVHD prophylaxis. Busulfan and fludarabine conditioning, a related or unrelated marrow graft, and cyclophosphamide on days +3 and +4 were given to PTCy patients. The PTCy-treated patients were drawn from a prospective, multi-institutional clinical trial. Mononuclear cells from peripheral blood and bone marrow were separated by Ficoll-Hypaque density centrifugation and then cryopreserved.

This sample is drawn from a study of T cells after posttransplantation cyclophosphamide listed by TCRdb under 2016. Broadly, across the study: Using TRB sequencing, the study followed how the T cell repertoire reconstituted after myeloablative bone marrow transplantation in which posttransplantation cyclophosphamide served as GVHD prophylaxis. TRA and TRB clonality were tightly correlated in eight to ten samples, so subsequent TCR analyses focused on TRB only. Public TRB sequences were searched against a database of over 3,600 sequences associated with responses to pathogens, tumor antigens, self-antigens and alloantigens. TRB sequencing was also done on up to roughly 3 additional blood samples from 2 to 5.2 years after transplant in 3 patients, and on pretransplant blood from several patients. Antigen receptor sequencing was done on samples from roughly 35 PTCy-treated patients and from over 15 related bone marrow donors of those patients. Blood from every one of the 30 or so PTCy patients who had 1-year posttransplant specimens underwent TRB sequencing. The paper's findings and limits, for the study overall: The TRB repertoires of T cells infiltrating skin or GI tract showed only limited overlap with the TRB repertoires of T cells in blood. Across fewer than 50 patients, recipient CMV seropositivity and CMV reactivation were highly associated with TRB clonality; PTCy diversity was similar to CNI/methotrexate controls. Donor-recipient similarity was low at 1-2 months but rose over the first year, and later blood repertoires were often dominated by donor CD8+ memory clones.

Genomic DNA was the input for TRB sequencing, which was run either with the immunoSEQ assay at survey resolution or with the hsTCRB kit. The authors' pipeline ran thus. The immunoSEQ software handled the initial read processing, while the LymphoSeq R package was used for the repertoire analyses. Clonality was computed as 1 minus normalized Shannon entropy, and a Gini coefficient was also calculated for each TRB dataset. To infer phenotypes in unsorted samples, TRB sequences from sorted subsets of the recipient or donor were mapped onto the unsorted samples of the same recipient. The source is immuneACCESS, and TCRdb retained only in-frame sequences with V and J called. Part of the clones is not carried over; for the studies checked, unresolved V genes explain less than half of this, and the remainder is unexplained. The V and J calls and clone size are taken from that table; D and trimming were inferred from the DNA. This sample gives 6,000 to 7,000 clones in total; more than 75% of them show up just once. The ten largest clones take up around 20% of the sample.

The sequences come from PBMCs, collected after allogeneic stem cell transplant with posttransplant cyclophosphamide. The V and J genes are TRBV5-4 and TRBJ1-6, with 8 central nucleotides matching TRBD1. The TCR was taken from a female patient aged 45 to 65 who received an allogeneic stem cell transplant from a related donor, was CMV-positive, and had no GVHD. Some T cells may be donor cells from the graft after a transplant. At the DNA level, the sequence is TGTGCCAGCAGCTCCGGGACAGGCTACAATTCACCCCTCCACTTT. Its protein reads: CASSSGTGYNSPLHF.